These T cell receptor beta chains were read from a single sample in a study of OX40 agonist ivuxolimab in advanced cancers. TCRdb's table, derived via immunoSEQ multiplex PCR, lists solely in-frame clones and lacks some. The sample includes over 30,000 clones, 81% seen only once; the top ten take about 20%. The material sequenced was CD4+ or CD8+ T cells sorted from blood, taken in a trial of the OX40 agonist ivuxolimab. The receptor set was obtained from an adult with an advanced solid tumor such as melanoma, head and neck, liver or kidney cancer. Each CDR3 is given without its conserved first and last residue. Each record gives: clone size, V gene, J gene, CDR3 protein. Expanded clones get a size class; other rows say once, few or many, or leave the size out.

>.|TRBV11-2|TRBJ2-4
ASSDIAGIGNIQY
>.|TRBV19|TRBJ1-5
ASRGQGMSNQPQH
>.|TRBV28|TRBJ1-1
ASSLGNPDEAF
>few|TRBV5-1|TRBJ2-5
ASSSGQGGQTQY
>.|TRBV28|TRBJ1-1
ASMLPSGTAYTEAF
>once|TRBV5-6|TRBJ1-1
ASSMGLRNTEAF
>.|TRBV7-8|TRBJ1-4
ASGNRAVGEKLF
>.|TRBV7-2|TRBJ1-2
ASSLVPGQGRGYT
>once|TRBV10-3|TRBJ2-2
AISESAQTGELF
>few|TRBV15|TRBJ1-1
ATSRIITEAF
>.|TRBV5-1|TRBJ2-3
ASSFRTSGRGDTQY
>.|TRBV5-4|TRBJ1-4
ASSLLTGGKNEKLF
>.|TRBV28|TRBJ2-7
ASINRGQHSGEQY
>.|TRBV5-4|TRBJ2-5
ASGGGGEGRETQY
>.|TRBV5-8|TRBJ2-3
ASSRGTGLTDTQY
>.|TRBV7-9|TRBJ2-3
ASRARERTDTQY
>.|TRBV6-6|TRBJ2-5
ASSYPHKSGETQY
>.|TRBV6-1|TRBJ1-6
ASRGDRGKNSPLH
>.|TRBV9|TRBJ2-1
ASSGGGSVGHEQF
>.|TRBV5-4|TRBJ1-1
ASSAPQGIEAF
>.|TRBV21-1|TRBJ1-2
ASSKGQGRNYGYT
>.|TRBV7-3|TRBJ2-1
ASSLGSHNEQF
>once|TRBV7-9|TRBJ2-1
ASSLELDRHEQF
>.|TRBV19|TRBJ2-1
ASSIVRGDEQF
>.|TRBV16|TRBJ2-2
ASSRARELF
>.|TRBV30|TRBJ2-5
AWSQGAQETQY
>.|TRBV23-1|TRBJ2-7
ASSPDRGQGKYEQY
>.|TRBV7-2|TRBJ1-5
ASSVQALGNQPQH
>once|TRBV12-2|TRBJ1-1
ASRLREGPTEAF
>once|TRBV5-4|TRBJ2-3
ASSPPGTSTDTQY
>.|TRBV2|TRBJ1-3
ASSGIIGSPGNTIY
>.|TRBV9|TRBJ1-2
ASSPRRASYGYT
>.|TRBV7-2|TRBJ1-2
ASAGQATNYGYT
>once|TRBV28|TRBJ2-5
ASSLDRGRETQY
>.|TRBV9|TRBJ1-6
ASSARGSSYNSPLH
>.|TRBV5-1|TRBJ2-3
ASSLGRGDTQY
>few|TRBV19|TRBJ1-2
ASTPFTGTGGIGYT
>.|TRBV7-2|TRBJ1-1
ASSVGGEKTEAF
>.|TRBV6-6|TRBJ1-2
ATFTMAGLDGYT
>.|TRBV28|TRBJ2-1
ASSPPGQRAEQF
>.|TRBV19|TRBJ2-2
ASSMGLAGGTGELF
>once|TRBV29-1|TRBJ2-1
SGGSREQF
>.|TRBV5-1|TRBJ1-2
ASSFGDREGGYT
>.|TRBV28|TRBJ2-3
ASSSQGTGSDTQY
>.|TRBV11-1|TRBJ2-7
ASSLRLSSDEQY
>.|TRBV4-3|TRBJ1-5
ASSQGRDQPQH
>few|TRBV5-6|TRBJ1-2
ASSLLTHGTNYGYT
>.|TRBV11-3|TRBJ2-1
ASSYVANEQF
>.|TRBV9|TRBJ2-3
ASGGPTGTQY
>.|TRBV6-1|TRBJ1-5
ASSRDPQGQPQH
>.|TRBV9|TRBJ2-1
ASSVGGFDEQF
>.|TRBV28|TRBJ1-1
ASRGGQGAENTEAF
>.|TRBV7-3|TRBJ2-1
ASSGVGTSGYNEQF